This T cell receptor (beta chain) stems from a study of T-cell memory formation after mild COVID-19. Study findings and constraints: Shrinking CD4+ clones resided mostly in CM and EM, and CD8+ ones in EMRA. Cross-reactive memory appears to have joined, as suggested by some responding clones showing up in pre-infection memory.

cDNA libraries for TCR alpha and TCR beta, carrying sample barcodes and UMIs, came from 5'RACE with constant-segment primers. Using its own MiXCR run on the 5' RACE reads, TCRdb lists one record per CDR3 protein. This table holds some 290,000 distinct CDR3 sequences, around 15% found once. This clonotype was recorded at least ten times. No antigen is known for it. The source of this sequence is a man younger than 30 who had mild COVID-19 (a few samples of this study predate the infection). Cell type and time point are not known. Sequenced sample: PBMCs or a T cell subset sorted from them (not recorded which).

In nucleotides, the CDR3 is TGCGCCAGCAGCCAGACCCCGCAGGGTACCTACAATGAGCAGTTCTTC. Translation: CASSQTPQGTYNEQFF. V gene TRBV4-3 combines with J gene TRBJ2-1, with D possibly matching TRBD1 (5 bases). V shed 3 bases and J shed 2 bases, with 14 bases lying between them. Germline assignment: CDR1 LGHNA and CDR2 YSLEER. The CDR3 consists of 16 residues.